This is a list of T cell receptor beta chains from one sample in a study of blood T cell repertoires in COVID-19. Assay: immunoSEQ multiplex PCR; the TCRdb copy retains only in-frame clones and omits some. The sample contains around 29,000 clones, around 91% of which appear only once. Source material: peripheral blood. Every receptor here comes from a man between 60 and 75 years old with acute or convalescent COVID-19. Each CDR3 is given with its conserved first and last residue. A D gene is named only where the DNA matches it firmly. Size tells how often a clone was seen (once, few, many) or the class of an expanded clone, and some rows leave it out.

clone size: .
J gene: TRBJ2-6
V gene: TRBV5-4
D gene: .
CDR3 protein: CASSQTGANVLTF
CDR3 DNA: TGTGCCAGCAGCCAGACAGGGGCCAACGTCCTGACTTTC

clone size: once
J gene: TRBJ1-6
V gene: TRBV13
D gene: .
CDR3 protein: CASSLGGRGSPLHF
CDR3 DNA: TGTGCCAGCAGCTTGGGTGGAAGGGGTTCACCCCTCCACTTT

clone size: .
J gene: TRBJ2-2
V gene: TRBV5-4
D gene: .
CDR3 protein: CASSLWEGENTGELFF
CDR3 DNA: TGTGCCAGCAGCTTGTGGGAGGGGGAGAACACCGGGGAGCTGTTTTTT

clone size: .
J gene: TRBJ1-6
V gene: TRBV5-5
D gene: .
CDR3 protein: CASSLQGFNSPLHF
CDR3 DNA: TGTGCCAGCAGCTTGCAGGGTTTTAATTCACCCCTCCACTTT

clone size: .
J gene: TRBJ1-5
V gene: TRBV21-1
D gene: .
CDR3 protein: CASSKEVDVGTGHRFILSNQPQHF
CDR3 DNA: TGTGCCAGCAGCAAAGAGGTGGACGTGGGGACAGGCCATCGTTTCATCCTTAGCAATCAGCCCCAGCATTTT

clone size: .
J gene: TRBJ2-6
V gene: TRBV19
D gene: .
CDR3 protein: CASSIQGLTGANVLTF
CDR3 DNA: TGTGCCAGTAGTATCCAGGGGTTAACTGGGGCCAACGTCCTGACTTTC

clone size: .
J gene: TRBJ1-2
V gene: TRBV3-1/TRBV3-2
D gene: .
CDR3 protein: CASSRRQVARYGYTF
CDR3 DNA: TGTGCCAGCAGCCGCAGACAGGTCGCCAGGTATGGCTACACCTTC

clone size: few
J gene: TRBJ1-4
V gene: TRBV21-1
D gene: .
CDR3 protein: CASSKERGFATNEKLFF
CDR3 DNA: TGTGCCAGCAGCAAAGAACGCGGCTTTGCAACTAATGAAAAACTGTTTTTT

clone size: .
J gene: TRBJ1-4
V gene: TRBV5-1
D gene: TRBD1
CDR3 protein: CASSSFLGQGTEKLFF
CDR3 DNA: TGCGCCAGCAGCTCCTTTCTGGGACAGGGAACAGAAAAACTGTTTTTT

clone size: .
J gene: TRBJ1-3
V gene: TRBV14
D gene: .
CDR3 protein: CASSRLGAVFSGNTIYF
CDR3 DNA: TGTGCCAGCAGCCGCTTAGGGGCAGTCTTCTCTGGAAACACCATATATTTT

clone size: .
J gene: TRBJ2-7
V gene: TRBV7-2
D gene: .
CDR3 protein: CASSLVLYEQYF
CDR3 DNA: TGTGCCAGCAGCTTAGTATTATACGAGCAGTACTTC

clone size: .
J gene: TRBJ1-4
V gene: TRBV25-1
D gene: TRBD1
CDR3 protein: CASSEFLGQGGEKLFF
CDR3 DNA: TGTGCCAGCAGTGAATTTCTTGGACAGGGAGGTGAAAAACTGTTTTTT

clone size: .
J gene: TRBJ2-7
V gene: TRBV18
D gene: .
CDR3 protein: CASSPGAPYEQYF
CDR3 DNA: TGTGCCAGCTCACCTGGGGCCCCCTACGAGCAGTACTTC

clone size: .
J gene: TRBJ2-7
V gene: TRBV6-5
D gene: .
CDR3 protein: CASRLHYEQYF
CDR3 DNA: TGTGCCAGCAGACTCCACTACGAGCAGTACTTC

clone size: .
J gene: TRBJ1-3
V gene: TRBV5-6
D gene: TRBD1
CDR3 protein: CASSLGRGSGNTIYF
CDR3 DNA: TGTGCCAGCAGCTTGGGCAGGGGGTCTGGAAACACCATATATTTT

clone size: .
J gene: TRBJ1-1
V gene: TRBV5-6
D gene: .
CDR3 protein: CASSLRRGNGWTEAFF
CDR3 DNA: TGTGCCAGCAGCTTGCGAAGGGGCAATGGGTGGACTGAAGCTTTCTTT

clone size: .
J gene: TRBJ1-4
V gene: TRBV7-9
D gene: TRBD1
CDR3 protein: CASSFPTGENEKLFF
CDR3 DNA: TGTGCCAGCAGCTTCCCGACAGGGGAGAATGAAAAACTGTTTTTT

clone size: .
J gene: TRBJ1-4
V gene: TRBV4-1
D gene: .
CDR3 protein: CASSQVSSRYEKLFF
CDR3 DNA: TGCGCCAGCAGCCAAGTGTCCAGTCGTTATGAAAAACTGTTTTTT

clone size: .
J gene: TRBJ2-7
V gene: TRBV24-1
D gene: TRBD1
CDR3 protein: CATSDLRTGDSEQYF
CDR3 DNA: TGTGCCACCAGTGATTTGCGGACAGGGGACAGCGAGCAGTACTTC

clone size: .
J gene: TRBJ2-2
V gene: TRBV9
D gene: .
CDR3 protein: CASSVAGSFTGELFF
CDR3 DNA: TGTGCCAGCAGCGTAGCCGGGAGTTTTACCGGGGAGCTGTTTTTT

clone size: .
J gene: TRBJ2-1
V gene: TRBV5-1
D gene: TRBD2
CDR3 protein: CASSLGSGGTYNEQFF
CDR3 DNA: TGCGCCAGCAGCTTGGGTAGCGGGGGCACCTACAATGAGCAGTTCTTC

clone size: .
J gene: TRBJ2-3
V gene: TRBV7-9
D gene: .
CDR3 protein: CASRSPRGRMPTDTQYF
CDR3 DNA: TGTGCCAGCAGATCCCCTCGAGGCCGGATGCCAACAGATACGCAGTATTTT